This T cell receptor beta chain was sequenced during a study of CD8 T cells in Susac syndrome. Across the whole study: Within the sequenced group of Susac syndrome patients, over five showed active disease and roughly eight were in remission.

RNA totalling about 0.45 to 1 ug underwent reverse transcription with random hexamers. By means of immunoSEQ multiplex PCR, TCR beta CDR3 spanning 54 Vbeta and 13 Jbeta underwent amplification. TCRdb fed the immunoSEQ multiplex PCR reads into MiXCR, producing one record per CDR3 protein. The sample includes fewer than 85,000 distinct CDR3 sequences, approximately 93% of them seen just once. All included Susac syndrome patients satisfied recently defined diagnostic criteria for definite or probable disease. V was trimmed by 6 bases and J by 8 bases, leaving 16 bases between them. CDR3 length: 13 residues.

V usage is TRBV12-3 or TRBV12-4 and J usage is TRBJ1-1; D is perhaps TRBD1 (5 bases). Sequenced: CD8+ T cells from PBMCs. The origin of this receptor is a human donor with Susac syndrome. The CDR3: CASRFSGSVEAFF. In nucleotides, the CDR3 is TGTGCCAGCAGGTTTTCAGGGTCAGTAGAAGCTTTCTTT.